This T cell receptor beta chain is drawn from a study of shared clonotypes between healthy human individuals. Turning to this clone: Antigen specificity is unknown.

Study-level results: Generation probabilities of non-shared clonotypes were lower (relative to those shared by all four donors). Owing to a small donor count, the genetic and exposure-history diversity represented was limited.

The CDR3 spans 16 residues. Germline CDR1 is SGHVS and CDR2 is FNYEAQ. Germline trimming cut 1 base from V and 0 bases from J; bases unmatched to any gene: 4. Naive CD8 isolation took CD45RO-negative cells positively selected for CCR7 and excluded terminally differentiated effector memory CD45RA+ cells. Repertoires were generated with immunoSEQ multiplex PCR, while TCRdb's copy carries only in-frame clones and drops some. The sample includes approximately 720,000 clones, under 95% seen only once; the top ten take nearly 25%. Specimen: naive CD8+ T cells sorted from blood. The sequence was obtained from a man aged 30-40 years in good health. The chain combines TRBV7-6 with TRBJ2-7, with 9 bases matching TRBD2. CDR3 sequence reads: CASSLEAGGSSYEQYF. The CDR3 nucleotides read TGTGCCAGCAGCTTAGAAGCGGGAGGCTCCTCCTACGAGCAGTACTTC.